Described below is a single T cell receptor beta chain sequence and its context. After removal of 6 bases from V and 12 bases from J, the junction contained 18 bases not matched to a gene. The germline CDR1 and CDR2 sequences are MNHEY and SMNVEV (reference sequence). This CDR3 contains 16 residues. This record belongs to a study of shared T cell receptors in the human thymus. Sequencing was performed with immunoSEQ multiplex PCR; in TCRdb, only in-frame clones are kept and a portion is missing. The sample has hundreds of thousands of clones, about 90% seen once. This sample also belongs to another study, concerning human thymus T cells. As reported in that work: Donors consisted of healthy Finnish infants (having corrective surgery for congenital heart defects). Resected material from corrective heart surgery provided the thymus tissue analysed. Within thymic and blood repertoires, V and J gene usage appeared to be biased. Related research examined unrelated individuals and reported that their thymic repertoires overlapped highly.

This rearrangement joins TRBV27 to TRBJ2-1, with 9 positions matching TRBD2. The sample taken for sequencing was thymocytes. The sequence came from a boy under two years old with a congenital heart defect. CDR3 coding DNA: TGTGCCAGCAGCCCGTTGGCGGGAGGGCCCAGTAGGAGGCAGTTCTTC. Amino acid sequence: CASSPLAGGPSRRQFF.